These 30 T cell receptor beta chains share one sample of origin, sequenced in a study of cytomegalovirus exposure and HLA in healthy donors. Here immunoSEQ multiplex PCR was the method, and the copy in TCRdb shows in-frame clones only, minus some. The repertoire has approximately 200,000 clones, around nine tenths of them found once; the top ten carry 2.9%. The material sequenced was PBMCs. The receptors derive from a woman between 18 and 30 years old in good health and CMV-seronegative.

The J gene is TRBJ1-1, the V gene TRBV28, with D uncertain. The germline V gene has CDR1 MDHEN and CDR2 SYDVKM. The CDR3 consists of 13 residues. V was clipped by 3 bases and J by 0 bases, with 5 bases between them. DNA for the CDR3: TGTGCCAGCAGTTTGGGCTTGAACACTGAAGCTTTCTTT. Translating gives CASSLGLNTEAFF. Full variable domain (rest looked up from reference TRBV28 and TRBJ1-1): DVKVTQSSRYLVKRTGEKVFLECVQDMDHENMFWYRQDPGLGLRLIYFSYDVKMKEKGDIPEGYSVSREKKERFSLILESASTNQTSMYLCASSLGLNTEAFFGQGTRLTVV.

The V and J genes are TRBV6-6 and TRBJ2-1; 8 bases map to TRBD2. This CDR3 is 16 amino acids long. Trimming cost V 5 bases and J 8 bases; bases outside gene matches: 14. Germline CDR1 MNHNY, CDR2 SVGAGI (reference sequence). CDR3 protein: CASSPLTSGSGDEQFF. CDR3 bases: TGTGCCAGCAGTCCCCTAACCAGCGGGAGTGGGGATGAGCAGTTCTTC.

This rearrangement joins TRBV7-9 to TRBJ2-2, with 12 positions matching TRBD1. The germline CDR1 and CDR2 sequences are SEHNR and FQNEAQ (reference sequence). CDR3 length: 19 amino acids. V trimming: 5 bases; J trimming: 0 bases; junction bases outside the gene matches: 10. The DNA for the CDR3 is TGTGCCAGCAGCCCAAGGGGACAGGGGGCTCAAGCGAACACCGGGGAGCTGTTTTTT. It yields the protein CASSPRGQGAQANTGELFF.

This chain joins TRBV28 and TRBJ2-7, with 8 bases matching TRBD2. The CDR3 covers 14 residues. J gave up 2 bases and V 5 bases, and 5 bases lay outside the gene matches. CDR1 is MDHEN and CDR2 is SYDVKM in the germline V gene. Here the CDR3 DNA reads TGTGCCAGCAGTCTCGTAGCGGGAACCTACGAGCAGTACTTC. Translating gives CASSLVAGTYEQYF.

The V gene is TRBV5-5, the J gene TRBJ2-2, with D perhaps TRBD2 (5 bases). The CDR3 consists of 19 residues. V was shortened by 1 base and J by 2 bases, with 21 bases between the two germline ends. CDR1 SGHKS and CDR2 YYEKEE come from the germline V gene (reference sequence). The CDR3 loop is CASSLRADLELTNTGELFF. CDR3 nucleotide sequence: TGTGCCAGCAGCTTGCGAGCGGACTTAGAGCTCACTAACACCGGGGAGCTGTTTTTT.

This clone was picked up a small number of times. This sequence joins TRBV5-1 and TRBJ2-5; D is uncertain. V gave up 1 base and J gave up 5 bases, with 9 bases separating them. The germline gives CDR1 SGHRS, CDR2 YFSETQ. The CDR3 consists of 13 residues. The CDR3 loop reads CASSLIGRETQYF. CDR3 nucleotide sequence: TGCGCCAGCAGCTTGATTGGCAGGGAGACCCAGTACTTC.

The chain links TRBV10-2 to TRBJ1-1; D is possibly TRBD1 (5 bases). The germline V and J ends were trimmed by 5 bases and 1 base, with 14 bases remaining between them. CDR3 length equals 15 residues. From germline, CDR1 is WSHSY and CDR2 SAAADI. CDR3 bases: TGCGCCAGCAGTCGCACAGGAATAAAGAACACTGAAGCTTTCTTT. This encodes CASSRTGIKNTEAFF.

The V gene is TRBV7-6, the J gene TRBJ1-4, with a weak D call TRBD1 (6 bases). The CDR3 length is 15 residues. Germline CDR1 is SGHVS and CDR2 is FNYEAQ. The V end was cut by 3 bases, the J end by 7 bases, with 15 bases between. This CDR3 reads CASSLTGQSGEKLFF. Here the CDR3 DNA reads TGTGCCAGCAGCTTGACTGGACAGTCGGGTGAAAAACTGTTTTTT. Based on the CDR3 plus reference TRBV7-6 and TRBJ1-4, the full variable domain is GAGVSQSPRYKVTKRGQDVALRCDPISGHVSLYWYRQALGQGPEFLTYFNYEAQQDKSGLPNDRFSAERPEGSISTLTIQRTEQRDSAMYRCASSLTGQSGEKLFFGSGTQLSVL.

The chain combines TRBV7-9 with TRBJ1-1; no reliable D call. This CDR3 region has 13 residues. V shed 4 bases and J shed 0 bases, with 6 bases lying between them. Germline V gene sequence: CDR1 SEHNR, CDR2 FQNEAQ (reference sequence). This chain's CDR3 is CASSSQVNTEAFF. The CDR3 DNA sequence: TGTGCCAGCAGCTCCCAGGTGAACACTGAAGCTTTCTTT.

The chain joins TRBV4-2 to TRBJ2-5, with TRBD1 matching 10 bases. Germline assignment: CDR1 LGHNA and CDR2 YNFKEQ. The CDR3 runs to 16 residues. The V segment lost 1 base and the J segment 3 bases; nucleotides outside the gene matches: 5. The CDR3 DNA is TGTGCCAGCAGCCAAGGCCGGGACAGGGGTGAAGAGACCCAGTACTTC. Protein sequence: CASSQGRDRGEETQYF.

This chain uses TRBV21-1 with TRBJ2-7; the table assigns TRBD1, which was not confirmed against the DNA. TRBV21-1 counts as a pseudogene. This CDR3 comprises 19 residues. The CDR3 DNA is TGTGCCAGCAGCAAAGTTGGGGTATTACAGGGCCTAAGCTCCTACGAGCAGTACTTC. Encoded protein: CASSKVGVLQGLSSYEQYF.

The chain recombines TRBV28 with TRBJ1-2, with 7 positions matching TRBD1. The CDR3 covers 14 residues. The V gene's germline CDR1 is MDHEN and CDR2 SYDVKM. After removal of 6 bases from V and 4 bases from J, the junction contained 8 bases not matched to a gene. The CDR3 protein is CASRETGAGYGYTF. The CDR3 DNA sequence: TGTGCCAGCAGGGAAACAGGGGCGGGCTATGGCTACACCTTC.

V usage is TRBV28 and J usage is TRBJ2-1; the match to TRBD2 covers 13 bases. Losses at the gene ends were 4 bases for V and 0 bases for J; bases not matched to a gene: 3. The CDR3 is 17 amino acids. The germline gives CDR1 MDHEN, CDR2 SYDVKM. This chain's CDR3 is CASSSGTSGISYNEQFF. In DNA form, the CDR3 reads TGTGCCAGCAGTTCCGGGACTAGCGGGATCTCCTACAATGAGCAGTTCTTC.

V gene TRBV30 combines with J gene TRBJ2-2; D possibly corresponds to TRBD1 (6 bases). V lost 0 bases, J lost 6 bases, and 11 bases lay in between. Germline V gives CDR1 GTSNPN, CDR2 SVGIG (reference sequence). The CDR3 contains 14 residues. The CDR3 region has the DNA TGTGCCTGGAGTGTACTGGGGGCGGCCGGGGAGCTGTTTTTT. Translation gives CAWSVLGAAGELFF.

This clone came up once. The J gene is TRBJ1-5, the V gene TRBV28, with TRBD1 matching 8 bases. Trimming removed 3 bases from V and 1 base from J; junction bases left unmatched: 5. This CDR3 is built from 16 residues. From germline, CDR1 is MDHEN and CDR2 SYDVKM. As DNA, the CDR3 is TGTGCCAGCAGTTTGCCCGGACAGGGCAGCAATCAGCCCCAGCATTTT. Its translation: CASSLPGQGSNQPQHF.

J is TRBJ2-7 and V is TRBV2; 11 bases line up with TRBD2. CDR3 length: 13 amino acids. Germline V gives CDR1 SNHLY, CDR2 FYNNEI. V trimming: 7 bases; J trimming: 3 bases; junction bases outside the gene matches: 2. The CDR3 sequence is CASKGLADYEQYF. The DNA of the CDR3 is TGTGCCAGCAAGGGACTAGCGGACTACGAGCAGTACTTC. The full variable domain, in which reference TRBV2 and TRBJ2-7 provide the parts outside the CDR3, is EPEVTQTPSHQVTQMGQEVILRCVPISNHLYFYWYRQILGQKVEFLVSFYNNEISEKSEIFDDQFSVERPDGSNFTLKIRSTKLEDSAMYFCASKGLADYEQYFGPGTRLTVT.

The gene calls are TRBV15 and TRBJ1-1; a weak D match, TRBD1 (6 bases). The V gene lost 0 bases and the J gene lost 7 bases, with 12 bases spanning the gap. Per germline, CDR1 LNHNV and CDR2 YYDKDF (reference sequence). The CDR3 contains 14 residues. The CDR3: CATSRDLKGDEAFF. CDR3 DNA sequence: TGTGCCACCAGCAGAGATCTTAAGGGGGATGAAGCTTTCTTT.

This clone was counted a single time. The rearrangement links TRBV9 to TRBJ2-5, with D hard to call. V was shortened by 2 bases and J by 7 bases, with 15 bases between the two germline ends. In germline, CDR1 is SGDLS, CDR2 YYNGEE. The CDR3 extends over 14 amino acids. The CDR3 region has the DNA TGTGCCAGCAGCGTCCAGGCTGACGTGGGGACCCAGTACTTC. This encodes CASSVQADVGTQYF.

V is TRBV6-5 and J is TRBJ1-1; TRBD1 might be the D (5 bases). Germline V gives CDR1 MNHEY, CDR2 SVGAGI. V lost 0 bases and J lost 11, with 13 bases in between. The CDR3 is 13 residues long. For the CDR3, the DNA is TGTGCCAGCAGTTACTCGGAGGGGACGGGGGCTTTCTTT. Amino acid sequence: CASSYSEGTGAFF.

This clone was seen a handful of times. The V call is TRBV7-2, the J call TRBJ1-2; possible D gene TRBD1, 5 bases. The CDR3 runs to 13 residues. The V end lost 5 bases, the J end lost 2 bases, and 9 bases lay between the germline ends. Germline CDR1 SGHTA, CDR2 FQGNSA. DNA of the CDR3: TGTGCCAGCAGCCCCTCAGGGAACTATGGCTACACCTTC. Encoded protein: CASSPSGNYGYTF.

J is TRBJ1-2 and V is TRBV9; D ambiguous. In germline, CDR1 is SGDLS, CDR2 YYNGEE. This CDR3 is built from 16 residues. Trimming pared 6 bases from V and 2 bases from J, leaving 20 bases between. The CDR3 region is CASTQGQSGRNYGYTF. CDR3 bases: TGTGCCAGCACCCAAGGGCAGAGTGGGAGAAACTATGGCTACACCTTC.

The table lists this clone with a count of one. The J gene is TRBJ2-5, the V gene TRBV9; D possibly corresponds to TRBD2 (5 bases). Trimming cost V 0 bases and J 5 bases, with 14 bases left between them. This CDR3 spans 15 amino acids. The V gene's germline CDR1 is SGDLS and CDR2 YYNGEE. The CDR3 sequence: CASSVESSYMETQYF. Here the CDR3 DNA reads TGTGCCAGCAGCGTAGAGTCTAGCTATATGGAGACCCAGTACTTC.

The chain is built from TRBV28 and TRBJ1-1; 7 nucleotides line up with TRBD1. The CDR3 has 13 amino acids. V lost 6 bases to trimming and J lost 5 bases; unmatched junction nucleotides: 6. Germline V gene data show CDR1 as MDHEN and CDR2 as SYDVKM. CDR3 in amino acids: CASSPTGQTEAFF. The DNA of the CDR3 is TGTGCCAGCAGCCCGACAGGGCAAACTGAAGCTTTCTTT.

The CDR3 region is CASVGVRGYTF. The CDR3 nucleotides are TGTGCCAGCGTCGGGGTTAGGGGCTACACCTTC. V and J are TRBV28 and TRBJ1-2; D gene uncertain. Per germline, CDR1 MDHEN and CDR2 SYDVKM. The CDR3 covers 11 residues. Trimming took off 8 bases at V and 8 bases at J, with 12 bases between the two ends.

The chain links TRBV4-2 to TRBJ2-3, with 12 bases that match TRBD2. The V and J ends lost 4 bases and 1 base, in that order; junction bases with no gene match: 9. The CDR3 contains 18 residues. CDR1 is LGHNA, CDR2 YNFKEQ, per germline. CDR3 protein: CASSRGLAGGPGTDTQYF. Here the CDR3 DNA reads TGTGCCAGCAGCCGCGGGCTAGCGGGAGGGCCGGGCACAGATACGCAGTATTTT.

This chain joins TRBV15 and TRBJ1-2; a weak D match, TRBD1 (5 bases). The length of the CDR3 is 15 residues. Germline V gene sequence: CDR1 LNHNV, CDR2 YYDKDF (reference sequence). Between the trimmed V and J ends, which lost 0 bases and 7 bases, there was a span of 15 bases. The CDR3 bases are TGTGCCACCAGCAGAGAGTTGACAGAGGTTCTTGGCTACACCTTC. Protein: CATSRELTEVLGYTF.

The CDR3 bases are TGTGCCAGCAGCTTAGGCAGGGGTGAAGCTTTCTTT. Encoded protein: CASSLGRGEAFF. The chain has TRBV7-2 and TRBJ1-1, with D possibly matching TRBD1 (6 bases). CDR3 length: 12 amino acids. The germline V gene encodes CDR1 SGHTA and CDR2 FQGNSA. V lost 1 base and J lost 7, with 7 bases in between.

The CDR3 DNA reads as TGTGCCAGCAGTTCCATCGATAGCGGGACAGATACGCAGTATTTT. Translation gives CASSSIDSGTDTQYF. The V and J genes are TRBV28 and TRBJ2-3; TRBD2 agrees at 7 bases. Germline V gene lookup returns CDR1 MDHEN and CDR2 SYDVKM. Unmatched junction bases numbered 7, after V lost 4 bases and J lost 3 bases. This CDR3 has 15 amino acids.

The rearrangement joins TRBV27 to TRBJ2-1, with 9 positions matching TRBD1. The V and J ends lost 4 bases and 9 bases, in that order; junction bases with no gene match: 13. CDR3 length: 16 residues. The germline V gene encodes CDR1 MNHEY and CDR2 SMNVEV (reference sequence). Written as DNA, the CDR3 is TGTGCCAGCAGTTACGGAGGGACAGGGTATGAGGGTGAGCAGTTCTTC. Translation: CASSYGGTGYEGEQFF.

The CDR3 spells CASSYTGSYEQYF. Here the CDR3 DNA reads TGCGCCAGCAGCTACACAGGGTCCTACGAGCAGTACTTC. V gene TRBV5-1 combines with J gene TRBJ2-7; a weak D match, TRBD1 (6 bases). The V end was cut by 3 bases, the J end by 1 base, with 8 bases between. This CDR3 is 13 amino acids long. The germline V gene has CDR1 SGHRS and CDR2 YFSETQ.